This record concerns one T cell receptor beta chain sequence. Use of 60 Vbeta and 13 Jbeta primers characterized the PCR. Clones were sequenced by immunoSEQ multiplex PCR, and TCRdb holds only the in-frame ones, with some missing. The sample holds approximately 140,000 clones, around 80% seen once. This specimen belongs to a study of cytomegalovirus exposure and HLA in healthy donors. Across the study: Roughly 85 million unique TCRs from HLA-typed donors were held in an early release of data.

The CDR3 has 13 amino acids. Looked up from germline, CDR1 is KGHSH and CDR2 is LQKENI. With 3 bases removed from V and 5 bases from J, the gap between germline ends came to 10 bases. Sequences were obtained from PBMCs. The chain recombines TRBV18 with TRBJ1-1; TRBD1 might be the D (5 bases). The sequence came from a man aged 30 to 45 in good health and CMV-seronegative. The CDR3: CASSPQRGTEAFF. The CDR3 coding sequence is TGTGCCAGCTCACCTCAACGGGGGACTGAAGCTTTCTTT. The variable domain in full, completed from reference TRBV18 and TRBJ1-1, reads NAGVMQNPRHLVRRRGQEARLRCSPMKGHSHVYWYRQLPEEGLKFMVYLQKENIIDESGMPKERFSAEFPKEGPSILRIQQVVRGDSAAYFCASSPQRGTEAFFGQGTRLTVV.